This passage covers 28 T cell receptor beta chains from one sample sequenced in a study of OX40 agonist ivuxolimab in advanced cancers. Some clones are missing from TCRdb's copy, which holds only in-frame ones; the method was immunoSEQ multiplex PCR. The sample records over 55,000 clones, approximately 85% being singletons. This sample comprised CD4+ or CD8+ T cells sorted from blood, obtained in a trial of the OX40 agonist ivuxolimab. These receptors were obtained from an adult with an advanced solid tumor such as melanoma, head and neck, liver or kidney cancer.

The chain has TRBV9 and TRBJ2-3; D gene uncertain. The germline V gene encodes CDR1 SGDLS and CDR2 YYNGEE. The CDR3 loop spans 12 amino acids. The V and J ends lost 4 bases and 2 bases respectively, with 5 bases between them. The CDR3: CASSINTDTQYF. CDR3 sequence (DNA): TGTGCCAGCAGCATAAACACAGATACGCAGTATTTT.

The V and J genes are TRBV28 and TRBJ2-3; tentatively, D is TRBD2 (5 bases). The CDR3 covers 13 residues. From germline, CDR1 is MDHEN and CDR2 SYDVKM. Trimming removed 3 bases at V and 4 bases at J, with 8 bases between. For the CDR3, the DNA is TGTGCCAGCAGTTTGGCGGGTTCAGATACGCAGTATTTT. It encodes CASSLAGSDTQYF.

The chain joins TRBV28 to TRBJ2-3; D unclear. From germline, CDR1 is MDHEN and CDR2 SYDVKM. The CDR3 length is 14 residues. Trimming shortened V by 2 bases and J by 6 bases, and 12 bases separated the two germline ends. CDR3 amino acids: CASSLLYFWDTQYF. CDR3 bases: TGTGCCAGCAGTTTACTGTACTTTTGGGATACGCAGTATTTT.

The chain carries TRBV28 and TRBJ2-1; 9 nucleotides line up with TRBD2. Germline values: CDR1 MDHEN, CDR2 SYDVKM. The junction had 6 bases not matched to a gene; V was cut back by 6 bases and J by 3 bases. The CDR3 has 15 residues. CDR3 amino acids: CASRNPAGGYNEQFF. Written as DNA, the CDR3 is TGTGCCAGCAGAAACCCAGCGGGAGGCTACAATGAGCAGTTCTTC.

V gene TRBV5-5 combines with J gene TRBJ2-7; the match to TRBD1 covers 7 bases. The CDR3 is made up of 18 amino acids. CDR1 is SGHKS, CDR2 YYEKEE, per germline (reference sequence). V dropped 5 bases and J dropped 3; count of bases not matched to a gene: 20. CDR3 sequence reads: CASRDAHMRGQASYEQYF. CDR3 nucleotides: TGTGCCAGCAGAGATGCCCACATGAGGGGGCAGGCCAGCTACGAGCAGTACTTC.

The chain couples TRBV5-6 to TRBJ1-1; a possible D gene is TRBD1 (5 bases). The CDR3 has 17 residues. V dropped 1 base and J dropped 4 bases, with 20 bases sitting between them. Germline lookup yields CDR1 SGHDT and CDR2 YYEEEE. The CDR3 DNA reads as TGTGCCAGCAGCTTGTGGGGATCAACCAGGGTACCCACTGAAGCTTTCTTT. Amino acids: CASSLWGSTRVPTEAFF.

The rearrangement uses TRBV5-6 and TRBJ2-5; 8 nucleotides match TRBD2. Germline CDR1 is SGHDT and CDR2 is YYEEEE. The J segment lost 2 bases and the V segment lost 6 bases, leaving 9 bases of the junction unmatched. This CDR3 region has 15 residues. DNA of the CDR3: TGTGCCAGCACCCCTGGGGCGGGAGGTCAAGAGACCCAGTACTTC. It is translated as CASTPGAGGQETQYF.

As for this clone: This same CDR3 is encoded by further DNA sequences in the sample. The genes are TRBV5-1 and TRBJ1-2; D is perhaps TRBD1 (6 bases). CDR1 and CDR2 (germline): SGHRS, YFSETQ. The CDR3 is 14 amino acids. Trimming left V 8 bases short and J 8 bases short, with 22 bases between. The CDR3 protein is CASNPGGGGGGYTF. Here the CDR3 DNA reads TGCGCCAGTAACCCCGGAGGGGGGGGTGGAGGCTACACCTTC.

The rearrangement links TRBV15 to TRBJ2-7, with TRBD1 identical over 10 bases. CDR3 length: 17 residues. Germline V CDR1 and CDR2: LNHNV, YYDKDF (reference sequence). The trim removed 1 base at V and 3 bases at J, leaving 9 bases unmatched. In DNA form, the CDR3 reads TGTGCCACCAGCAGAGTCCCTCCGGGACAGGGGATCTACGAGCAGTACTTC. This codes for CATSRVPPGQGIYEQYF.

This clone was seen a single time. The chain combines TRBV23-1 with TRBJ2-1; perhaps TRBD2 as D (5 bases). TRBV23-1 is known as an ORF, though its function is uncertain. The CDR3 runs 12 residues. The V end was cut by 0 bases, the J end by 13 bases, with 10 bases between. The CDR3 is CASSQSGGPQFF. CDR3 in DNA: TGCGCCAGCAGTCAATCTGGCGGGCCTCAGTTCTTC.

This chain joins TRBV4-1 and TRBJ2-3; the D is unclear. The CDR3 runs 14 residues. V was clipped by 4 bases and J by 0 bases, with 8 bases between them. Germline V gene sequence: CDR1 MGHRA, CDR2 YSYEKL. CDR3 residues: CASSRAVSTDTQYF. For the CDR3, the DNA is TGCGCCAGCAGCCGGGCCGTAAGCACAGATACGCAGTATTTT.

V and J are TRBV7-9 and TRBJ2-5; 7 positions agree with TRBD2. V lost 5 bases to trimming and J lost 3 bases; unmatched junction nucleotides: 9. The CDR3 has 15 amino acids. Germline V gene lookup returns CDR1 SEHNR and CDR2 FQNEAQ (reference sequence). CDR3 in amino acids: CASSKGGSLKETQYF. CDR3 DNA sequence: TGTGCCAGCAGCAAGGGCGGGAGCTTGAAAGAGACCCAGTACTTC. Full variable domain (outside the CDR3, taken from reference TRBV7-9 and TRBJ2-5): DTGVSQNPRHKITKRGQNVTFRCDPISEHNRLYWYRQTLGQGPEFLTYFQNEAQLEKSRLLSDRFSAERPKGSFSTLEIQRTEQGDSAMYLCASSKGGSLKETQYFGPGTRLLVL.

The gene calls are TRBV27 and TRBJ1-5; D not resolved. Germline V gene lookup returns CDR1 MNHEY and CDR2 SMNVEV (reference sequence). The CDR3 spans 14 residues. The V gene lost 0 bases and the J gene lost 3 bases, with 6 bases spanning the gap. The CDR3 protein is CASSLSTHNQPQHF. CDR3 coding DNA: TGTGCCAGCAGTTTATCGACCCACAATCAGCCCCAGCATTTT.

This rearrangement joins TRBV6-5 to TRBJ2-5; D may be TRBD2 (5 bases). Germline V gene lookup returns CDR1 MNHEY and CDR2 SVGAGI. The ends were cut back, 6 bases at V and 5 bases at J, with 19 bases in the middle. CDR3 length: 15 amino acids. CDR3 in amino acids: CASSLGDGVRETQYF. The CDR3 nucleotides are TGTGCCAGCAGCCTTGGTGACGGGGTGAGGGAGACCCAGTACTTC.

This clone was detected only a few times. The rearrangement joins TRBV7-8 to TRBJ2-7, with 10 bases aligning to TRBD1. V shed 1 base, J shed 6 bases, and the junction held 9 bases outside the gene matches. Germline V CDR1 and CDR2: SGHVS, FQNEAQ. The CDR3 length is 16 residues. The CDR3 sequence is CASSLGWGQGYLEQYF. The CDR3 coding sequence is TGTGCCAGCAGCTTAGGATGGGGACAGGGGTATCTCGAGCAGTACTTC.

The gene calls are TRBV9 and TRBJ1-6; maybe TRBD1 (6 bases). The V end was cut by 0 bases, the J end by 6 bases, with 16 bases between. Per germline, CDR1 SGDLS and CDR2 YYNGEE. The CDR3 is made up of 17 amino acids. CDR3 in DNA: TGTGCCAGCAGCGTAGATCAGGGGAAGGGGTTTAATTCACCCCTCCACTTT. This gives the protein CASSVDQGKGFNSPLHF.

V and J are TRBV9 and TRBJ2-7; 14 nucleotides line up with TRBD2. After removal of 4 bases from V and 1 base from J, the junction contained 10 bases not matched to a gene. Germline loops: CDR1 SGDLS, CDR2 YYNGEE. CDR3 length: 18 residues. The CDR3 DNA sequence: TGTGCCAGCAGCACGGGGACTAGCGGGAGTTTCGCTTCCTACGAGCAGTACTTC. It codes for CASSTGTSGSFASYEQYF.

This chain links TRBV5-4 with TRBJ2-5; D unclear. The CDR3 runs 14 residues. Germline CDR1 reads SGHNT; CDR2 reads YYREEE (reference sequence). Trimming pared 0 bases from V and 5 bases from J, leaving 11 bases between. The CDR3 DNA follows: TGTGCCAGCAGCTTGGACGACCGTGGGGAGACCCAGTACTTC. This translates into CASSLDDRGETQYF.

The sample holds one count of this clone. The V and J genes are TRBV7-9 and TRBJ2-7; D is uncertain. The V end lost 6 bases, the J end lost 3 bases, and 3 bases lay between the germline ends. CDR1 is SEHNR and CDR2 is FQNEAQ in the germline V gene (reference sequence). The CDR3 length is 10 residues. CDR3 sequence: CASSDYEQYF. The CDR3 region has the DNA TGTGCCAGCAGTGACTACGAGCAGTACTTC.

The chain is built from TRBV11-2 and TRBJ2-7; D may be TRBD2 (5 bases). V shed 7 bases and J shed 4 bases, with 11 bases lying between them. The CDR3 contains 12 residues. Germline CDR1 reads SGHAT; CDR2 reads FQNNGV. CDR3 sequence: CASTFEGYEQYF. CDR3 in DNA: TGTGCCAGCACCTTCGAGGGTTACGAGCAGTACTTC.

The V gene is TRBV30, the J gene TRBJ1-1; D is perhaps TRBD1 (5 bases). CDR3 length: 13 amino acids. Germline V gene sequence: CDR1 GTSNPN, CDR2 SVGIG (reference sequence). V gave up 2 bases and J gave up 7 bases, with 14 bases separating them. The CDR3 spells CAWSQGGGGEAFF. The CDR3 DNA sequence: TGTGCCTGGAGTCAGGGAGGAGGTGGTGAAGCTTTCTTT.

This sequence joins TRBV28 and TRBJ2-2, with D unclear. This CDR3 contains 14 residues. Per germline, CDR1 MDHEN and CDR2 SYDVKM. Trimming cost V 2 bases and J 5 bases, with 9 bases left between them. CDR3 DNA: TGTGCCAGCAGTTTAGGGGTAGGGACCGGGGAGCTGTTTTTT. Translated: CASSLGVGTGELFF.

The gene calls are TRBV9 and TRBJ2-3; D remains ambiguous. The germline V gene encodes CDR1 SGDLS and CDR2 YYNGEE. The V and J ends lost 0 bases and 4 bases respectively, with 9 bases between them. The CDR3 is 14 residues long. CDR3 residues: CASSVEAVADTQYF. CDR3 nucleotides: TGTGCCAGCAGCGTAGAAGCTGTTGCAGATACGCAGTATTTT.

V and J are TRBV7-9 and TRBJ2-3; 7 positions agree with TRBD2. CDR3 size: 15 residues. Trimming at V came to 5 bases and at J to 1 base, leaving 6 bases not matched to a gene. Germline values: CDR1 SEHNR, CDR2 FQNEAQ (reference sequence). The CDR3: CASSGSGRGTDTQYF. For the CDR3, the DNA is TGTGCCAGCAGCGGGTCAGGGAGGGGCACAGATACGCAGTATTTT.

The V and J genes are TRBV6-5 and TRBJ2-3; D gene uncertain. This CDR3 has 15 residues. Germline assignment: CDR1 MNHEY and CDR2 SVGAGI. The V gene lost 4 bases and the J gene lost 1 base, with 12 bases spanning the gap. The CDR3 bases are TGTGCCAGCAGTTCCCGGGCCCCGGGCACAGATACGCAGTATTTT. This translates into CASSSRAPGTDTQYF.

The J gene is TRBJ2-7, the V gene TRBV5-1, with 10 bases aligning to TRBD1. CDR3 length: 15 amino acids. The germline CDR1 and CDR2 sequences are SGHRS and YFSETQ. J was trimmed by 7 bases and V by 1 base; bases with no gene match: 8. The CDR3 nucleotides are TGCGCCAGCAGCTTGAGACAGGGGGCCCGGGGGGAGCAGTACTTC. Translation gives CASSLRQGARGEQYF. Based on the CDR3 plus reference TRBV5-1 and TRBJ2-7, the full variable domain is KAGVTQTPRYLIKTRGQQVTLSCSPISGHRSVSWYQQTPGQGLQFLFEYFSETQRNKGNFPGRFSGRQFSNSRSEMNVSTLELGDSALYLCASSLRQGARGEQYFGPGTRLTVT.

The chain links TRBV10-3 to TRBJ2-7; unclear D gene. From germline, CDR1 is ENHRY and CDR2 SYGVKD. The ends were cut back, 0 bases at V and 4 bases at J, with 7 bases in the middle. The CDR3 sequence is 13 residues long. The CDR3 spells CAISESIGYEQYV. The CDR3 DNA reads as TGTGCCATCAGTGAGTCTATAGGGTACGAGCAGTACGTC.

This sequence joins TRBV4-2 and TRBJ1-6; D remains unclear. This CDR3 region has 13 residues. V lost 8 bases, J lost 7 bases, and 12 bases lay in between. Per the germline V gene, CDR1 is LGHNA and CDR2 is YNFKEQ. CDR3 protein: CASGMGSNSPLHF. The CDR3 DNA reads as TGTGCCAGCGGGATGGGGTCAAATTCACCCCTCCACTTT.